Described below is a single T cell receptor (beta chain) sequence and its context. This clone's antigen is unknown. Within one base of it there is no much larger clone, and no base qualities were kept. RNA was extracted with the RNeasy kit and roughly 0.45 to 1 ug was reverse transcribed using random hexamers. The immunoSEQ multiplex PCR assay, covering 54 Vbeta and 13 Jbeta segments, was used to amplify TCR beta CDR3 regions. PCR amplification bias was corrected by using a synthetic template baseline for primer optimization and computational correction. The authors' analysis ran thus. Only productive sequences were kept, with reads annotated to V, D and J genes according to IMGT and analyzed in immunoSEQ Analyzer. Clonality was calculated as one minus the Shannon entropy normalized by log2 of the number of productive unique sequences. Public and private clones were assessed among the 100 most prevalent clones of each patient and control. Clones were defined as Susac-specific when absent from the healthy and MS cohorts, from about 970 published viral clones and from other ImmuneACCESS disease sequences. The public reads were quality trimmed at Q25 with fastp and then assembled into clones with MiXCR by TCRdb, keeping productive beta chains. Identical CDR3 proteins give one entry, which carries the most common genes and DNA. The V and J calls were determined by TCRdb, not by the authors. The sample table holds 150,000 to 180,000 distinct CDR3 sequences, of which around 95% were seen once. The ten top clones hold around 0.15% of the sample.

Peripheral blood CD8+ and CD4+ T cells from healthy donors, Susac syndrome patients and multiple sclerosis patients were profiled by high-throughput TCR beta sequencing. The multiple sclerosis controls were treatment-naive patients whose relapsing-remitting disease, either stable or active, fulfilled the revised McDonald criteria. Bulk CD8+ and CD4+ T cells were purified magnetically by negative isolation, whereas CD8+ TEMRA cells were enriched by FACS. Blood was collected in EDTA tubes and processed within 24 hours, with PBMCs isolated through density gradient centrifugation. PBMCs intended for TCR sequencing were cryopreserved in liquid nitrogen and thawed later in a water bath at 37 degrees C. The sorted or isolated CD4+, CD8+ and CD8+ TEMRA cells reached a purity of at least 90%. The data originate from a study of CD8 T cells in Susac syndrome (dated 2019 in TCRdb). As for the study more broadly: Whether CD8+ T cell activation and differentiation in Susac syndrome was antigen driven was tested using repertoire sequencing. The clonality of the CD8+ T cell repertoire was compared across over 9 healthy donors, about 14 Susac syndrome patients and around 16 multiple sclerosis patients. Summary of the overall study and its limitations: The TCR sequencing and HLA analysis was acknowledged to have included a relatively small number of individuals.

The sequenced material came from CD8+ T cells from PBMCs. This clonotype originated in a human donor with multiple sclerosis.

The CDR3 corresponds to CASSLEFHEQYV. The DNA sequence follows: TGTGCCAGCAGCTTAGAGTTCCACGAGCAGTACGTC. The sequence links TRBV7-9 to TRBJ2-7; the D gene cannot be named for sure. The germline V gene (reference sequence) sets CDR1 to SEHNR and CDR2 to FQNEAQ. V gives up 1 base and J gives up 5 bases, and the segment between their germline ends measures 6 bases. Inclusive of the bounding cysteine and valine, the CDR3 is 12 residues long. Only the CDR3 region is kept as DNA, spanning 36 bases read in frame from base 1.